The present TCR beta chain was sequenced within a study of Graves' ophthalmopathy and Graves' hyperthyroidism (dated by TCRdb to about 2018). Background for the entire study: Peripheral blood was collected before any treatment was given, at the time of initial diagnosis. The study used signatures of the TCR beta repertoire to tell Graves' ophthalmopathy apart from Graves' hyperthyroidism and to predict which patients would progress to ophthalmopathy. In total, around 140 blood samples were TCR-sequenced: some 40 ophthalmopathy, some 72 hyperthyroidism and around 17 hyperthyroidism-to-ophthalmopathy patients. To explore V-J signatures that distinguish ophthalmopathy from hyperthyroidism, a discovery set of more than 90 patients was enrolled, made up of 40 to 45 with ophthalmopathy and 57 with stable hyperthyroidism. The independent validation cohort included 18 hyperthyroidism patients plus 17 patients who later progressed from hyperthyroidism to ophthalmopathy. In more than five hyperthyroidism patients, the T-cell repertoires found in thyroid tissue were compared with those found in blood. Once sampling was done, hyperthyroidism patients were given methimazole at a starting dose of 30 mg daily, while ophthalmopathy patients were given high-dose intravenous methylprednisolone. General findings and caveats noted by the study authors: In validation, the model predicted ophthalmopathy progression with more than 70% sensitivity and around 72% specificity; some 13 predicted patients were CT-confirmed with GO in a median of approximately six months. Among expanded thyroid clonotypes with frequency above 0.001, most also showed up in blood, which suggests that blood repertoires may reflect the thyroid immune response. In cross-validation, the 13-signature model distinguished ophthalmopathy from stable hyperthyroidism with about 89% sensitivity and about 81% specificity, while in the test set the corresponding values were about 79% and 69%. No statistical method was used to predetermine the sample size, and group allocation was not hidden from the investigators.

For repertoire sequencing, the TCR beta CDR3 regions were amplified from RNA transcripts. A first-round RT-PCR used HTBI primers with the Qiagen OneStep RT-PCR kit, followed by a second-round multiplex PCR, size selection and purification. Libraries were sequenced on an Illumina HiSeq2000 using paired-end 100 bp reads. The authors' analysis ran thus. SOAPnuke was used to process the reads, removing any read that contained adapters or uncalled bases, had a mean Phred below 15, or lacked an exact match to the constant primer or identifier. COPE v1.2.5 was used to merge the high-quality paired reads. Each unique nucleotide sequence was defined as a clonotype, and clonotypes were aligned to IMGT TRB V, D and J references with MiTCR v1.1. Only V-J combinations with frequency above 0.0001 were analysed, covering approximately 99% of repertoires. For each V-J combination, a TCR clonal expansion and chaos score was defined as F50 clonal expansion divided by the chaos observed in the TCRdist matrix. Welch's t-statistics and random forest were used to reduce features to approximately 13 V-J combinations, which were fed into a naive Bayes classifier. The Morisita-Horn index was used to measure how similar the thyroid and blood repertoires were. TCRdb redid the processing of the public reads, applying fastp at Q25 and MiXCR, and retained in-frame beta chains. Each entry merges the rows of one CDR3 protein and shows their most common DNA and genes. The V and J calls come from TCRdb's annotation, not from the publication. The sample contains 200,000 to 300,000 distinct CDR3 sequences, 45% of them found a single time. Around 47% of the sample comes from the top ten.

Ophthalmopathy patients were characterized by moderately to severely active disease, a Clinical Activity Score of at least 3, a NOSPECS grade of at least 4, and a disease duration under 3 months. Patients with other autoimmune diseases, uncontrolled infections, pregnancy or lactation were excluded. Clinical symptoms, serum thyroxine, TRAb, thyroid ultrasound and orbital computed tomography formed the basis of the diagnosis. PBMCs were isolated from about 9 ml of fresh peripheral blood by Ficoll-Paque density gradient centrifugation. Trizol reagent was used to extract the total RNA, and its quality was then checked on an Agilent 2100 Bioanalyzer. The germline V end is reduced by 3 bases and the J end by 7 bases; junction bases left unmatched: 8. From the cysteine up to the phenylalanine, the CDR3 has a length of 13 residues. The retained sequence is limited to the CDR3, 39 bases, with the frame set at the first base. CDR1 DFQATT and CDR2 SNEGSKA are derived from the germline V gene (reference sequence).

As regards this clonotype: What this receptor recognizes is not known. No much larger clone exists at a distance of one base, and base qualities are not known.

Sample: peripheral blood. This TCR derives from an adult man with Graves' ophthalmopathy. The chain uses TRBV20-1 and TRBJ2-7, with 8 bases matching TRBD2. The nucleotide sequence is given as TGCAGTGCTAGCGGAGCGGGAGAAAGTGAGCAGTACTTC. Its translation reads: CSASGAGESEQYF.